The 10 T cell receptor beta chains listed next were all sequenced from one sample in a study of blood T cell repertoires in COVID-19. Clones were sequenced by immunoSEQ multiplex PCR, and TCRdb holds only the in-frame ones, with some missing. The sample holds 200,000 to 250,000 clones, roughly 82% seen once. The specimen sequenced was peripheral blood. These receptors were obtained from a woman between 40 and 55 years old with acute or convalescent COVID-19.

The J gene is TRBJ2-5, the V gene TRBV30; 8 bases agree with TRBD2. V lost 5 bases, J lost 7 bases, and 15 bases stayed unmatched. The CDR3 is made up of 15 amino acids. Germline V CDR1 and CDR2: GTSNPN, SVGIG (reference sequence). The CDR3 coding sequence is TGTGCCTGGGGGGGGCTAGCGGGCCGCCGAGGGACCCAGTACTTC. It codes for CAWGGLAGRRGTQYF.

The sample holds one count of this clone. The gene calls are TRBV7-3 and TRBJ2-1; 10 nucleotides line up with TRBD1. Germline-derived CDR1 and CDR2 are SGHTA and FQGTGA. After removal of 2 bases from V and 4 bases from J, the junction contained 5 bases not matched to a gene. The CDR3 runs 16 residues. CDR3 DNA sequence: TGTGCCAGCAGCTTAGGGACAGGGGCTAGGTACAATGAGCAGTTCTTC. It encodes CASSLGTGARYNEQFF.

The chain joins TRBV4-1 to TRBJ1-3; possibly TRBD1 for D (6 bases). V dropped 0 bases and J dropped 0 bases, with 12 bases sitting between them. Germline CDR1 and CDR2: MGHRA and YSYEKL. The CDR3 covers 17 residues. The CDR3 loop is CASSQDNLGHSGNTIYF. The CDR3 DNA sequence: TGCGCCAGCAGCCAAGATAATCTGGGACACTCTGGAAACACCATATATTTT.

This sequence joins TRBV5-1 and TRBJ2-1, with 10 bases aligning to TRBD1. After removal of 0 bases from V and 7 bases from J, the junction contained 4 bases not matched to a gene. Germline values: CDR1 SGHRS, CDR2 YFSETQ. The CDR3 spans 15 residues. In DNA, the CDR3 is TGCGCCAGCAGCTTGGAGGGACAGGGGAGTAATGAGCAGTTCTTC. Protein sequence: CASSLEGQGSNEQFF.

The CDR3 DNA is TGTGCCAGCAGTCCCGACAGGGTCCCAGCTAACTATGGCTACACCTTC. This encodes CASSPDRVPANYGYTF. V usage is TRBV2 and J usage is TRBJ1-2; TRBD1 matches 7 bases. CDR3 length: 16 amino acids. Trimming cost V 5 bases and J 0 bases; bases outside gene matches: 9. Germline V lookup: CDR1 SNHLY, CDR2 FYNNEI.

The CDR3 spells CATRPGQDSPLHF. The CDR3 bases are TGTGCCACCAGACCGGGACAGGATTCACCCCTCCACTTT. The rearrangement uses TRBV7-8 and TRBJ1-6; 8 bases line up with TRBD1. Germline trimming cut 10 bases from V and 8 bases from J; bases unmatched to any gene: 7. The length of the CDR3 is 13 residues. Germline V CDR1 and CDR2: SGHVS, FQNEAQ.

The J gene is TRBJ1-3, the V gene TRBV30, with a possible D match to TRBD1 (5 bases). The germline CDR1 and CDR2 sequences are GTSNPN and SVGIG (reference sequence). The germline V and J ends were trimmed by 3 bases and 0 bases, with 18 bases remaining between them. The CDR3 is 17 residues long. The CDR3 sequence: CAWSPSPGHSSGNTIYF. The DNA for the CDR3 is TGTGCCTGGAGCCCCTCACCAGGACACTCCTCTGGAAACACCATATATTTT.

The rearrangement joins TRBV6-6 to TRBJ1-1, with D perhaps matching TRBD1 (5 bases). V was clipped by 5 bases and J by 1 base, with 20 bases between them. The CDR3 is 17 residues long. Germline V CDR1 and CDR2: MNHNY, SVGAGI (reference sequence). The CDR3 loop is CASSLNLGLTGNTEAFF. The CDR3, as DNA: TGTGCCAGCAGTCTTAATTTGGGACTGACGGGGAACACTGAAGCTTTCTTT.

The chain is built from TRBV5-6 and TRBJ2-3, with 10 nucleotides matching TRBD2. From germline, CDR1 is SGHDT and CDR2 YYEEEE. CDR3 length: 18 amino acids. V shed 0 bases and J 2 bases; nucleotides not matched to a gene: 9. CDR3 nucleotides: TGTGCCAGCAGCTTGGAGGCTAGCGGGGGCACTATCACAGATACGCAGTATTTT. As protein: CASSLEASGGTITDTQYF. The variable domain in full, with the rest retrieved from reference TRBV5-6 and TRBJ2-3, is DAGVTQSPTHLIKTRGQQVTLRCSPKSGHDTVSWYQQALGQGPQFIFQYYEEEERQRGNFPDRFSGHQFPNYSSELNVNALLLGDSALYLCASSLEASGGTITDTQYFGPGTRLTVL.

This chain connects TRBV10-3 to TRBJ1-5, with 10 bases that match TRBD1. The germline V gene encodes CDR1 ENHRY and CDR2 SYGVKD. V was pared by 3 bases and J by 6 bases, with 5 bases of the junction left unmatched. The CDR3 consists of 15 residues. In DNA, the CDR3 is TGTGCCATCAGTGACCCGACAGGGGGCCTTCAGCCCCAGCATTTT. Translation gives CAISDPTGGLQPQHF.